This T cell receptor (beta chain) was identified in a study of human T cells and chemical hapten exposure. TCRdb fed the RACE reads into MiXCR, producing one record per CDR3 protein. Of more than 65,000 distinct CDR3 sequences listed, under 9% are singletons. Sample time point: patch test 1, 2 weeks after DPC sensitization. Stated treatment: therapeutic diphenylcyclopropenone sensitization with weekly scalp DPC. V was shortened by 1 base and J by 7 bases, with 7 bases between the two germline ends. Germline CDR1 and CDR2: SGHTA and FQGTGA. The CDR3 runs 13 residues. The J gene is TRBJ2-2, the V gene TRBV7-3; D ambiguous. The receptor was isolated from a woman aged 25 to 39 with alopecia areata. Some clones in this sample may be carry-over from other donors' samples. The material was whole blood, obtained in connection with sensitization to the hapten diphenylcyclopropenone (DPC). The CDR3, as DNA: TGTGCCAGCAGCTTAAGTGTCGGCGGGGAGCTGTTTTTT. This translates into CASSLSVGGELFF.